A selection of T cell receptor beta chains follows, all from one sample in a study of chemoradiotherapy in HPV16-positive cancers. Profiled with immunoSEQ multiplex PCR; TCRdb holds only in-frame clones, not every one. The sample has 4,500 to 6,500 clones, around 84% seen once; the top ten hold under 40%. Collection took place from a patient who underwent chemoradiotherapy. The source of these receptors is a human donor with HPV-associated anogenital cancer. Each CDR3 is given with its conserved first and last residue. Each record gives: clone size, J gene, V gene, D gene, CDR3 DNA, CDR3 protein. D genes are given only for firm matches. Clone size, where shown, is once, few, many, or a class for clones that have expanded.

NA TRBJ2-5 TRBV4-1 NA TGCGCCAGCAGCCAAAGTCCAACTTTCCAAGAGACCCAGTACTTC CASSQSPTFQETQYF
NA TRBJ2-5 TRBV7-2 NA TGTGCCAGCAGCTTAGGGGGTATGGAGGTTGAGACCCAGTACTTC CASSLGGMEVETQYF
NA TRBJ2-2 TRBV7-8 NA TGTGCCAGCAGCTTAAGCACCGGGGAGCTGTTTTTT CASSLSTGELFF
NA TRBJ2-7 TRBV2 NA TGTGCCAGCAGGTTCCTTGGAGGGAACGAGCAGTACTTC CASRFLGGNEQYF
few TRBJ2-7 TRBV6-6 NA TGTGCCAGCAGTTACTCCAACCTCCCCTACGAGCAGTACTTC CASSYSNLPYEQYF
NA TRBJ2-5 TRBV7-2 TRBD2 TGTGCCAGCAGCTTTAGGGTAGCGGGGGGACGAGAGACCCAGTACTTC CASSFRVAGGRETQYF
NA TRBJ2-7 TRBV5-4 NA TGTGCCAGCAGCCGACAAGGGTCTACCTACGAGCAGTACTTC CASSRQGSTYEQYF
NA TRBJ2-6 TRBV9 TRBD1 TGTGCCAGCAGCACCCGACAGGGCTCTGGGGCCAACGTCCTGACTTTC CASSTRQGSGANVLTF
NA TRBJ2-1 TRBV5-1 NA TGCGCCAGCAGCTTGGACCACCCTCGGGAGCAGTTCTTC CASSLDHPREQFF
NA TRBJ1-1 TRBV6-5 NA TGTGCCAGCAGTTACTGGGGTACGGAGAACACTGAAGCTTTCTTT CASSYWGTENTEAFF
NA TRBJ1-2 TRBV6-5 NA TGTGCCAGCACGCGGACAGAATCCTATGGCTACACCTTC CASTRTESYGYTF
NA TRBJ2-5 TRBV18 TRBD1 TGTGCCAGCTCACCCCCACAGGGGATTGGGGGGACCCAGTACTTC CASSPPQGIGGTQYF
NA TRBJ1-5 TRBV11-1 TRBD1 TGTGCCAGCAGCCCTGGACAGGGGGCAGAACAGCCCCAGCATTTT CASSPGQGAEQPQHF
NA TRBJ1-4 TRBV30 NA TGTGCCTGGAGTGTACTAGTGGGTGAAAAACTGTTTTTT CAWSVLVGEKLFF
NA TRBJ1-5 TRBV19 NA TGTGCCAGTGTAGGGATTCCTAGCAATCAGCCCCAGCATTTT CASVGIPSNQPQHF
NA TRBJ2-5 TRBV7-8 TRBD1 TGTGCCAGCAGCTTAGCCGGGACAGCGAAAGAGACCCAGTACTTC CASSLAGTAKETQYF
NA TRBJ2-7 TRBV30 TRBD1 TGTGCCTGGAGTGTACGGGGGACAGGACCCTACGAGCAGTACTTC CAWSVRGTGPYEQYF
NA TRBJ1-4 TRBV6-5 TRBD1 TGTGCCAGCAGTTTGCAGGGACAGGGTGGGGAAAAACTGTTTTTT CASSLQGQGGEKLFF
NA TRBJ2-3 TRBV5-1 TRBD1 TGCGCCAGCAGCTTGGGGCTACAGGGGAGCACAGATACGCAGTATTTT CASSLGLQGSTDTQYF
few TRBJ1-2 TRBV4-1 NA TGCGCCAGCAGCAAAGAGGGTCCCTACACCTTC CASSKEGPYTF
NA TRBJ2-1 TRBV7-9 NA TGTGCCAGCAGCTTAGTAGCACTAGCCGTCTACAATGAGCAGTTCTTC CASSLVALAVYNEQFF
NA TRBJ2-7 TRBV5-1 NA TGCGCCAGCAGGAGGGAGCATACAGGGTTTGGTTACGAGCAGTACTTC CASRREHTGFGYEQYF
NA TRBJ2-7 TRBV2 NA TGTGCCAGCAGTGAATGGGGGAATTTCTACGAGCAGTACTTC CASSEWGNFYEQYF
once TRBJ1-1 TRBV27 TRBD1 TGTGCCAGCAGCGACAGGGGGACTGAAGCTTTCTTT CASSDRGTEAFF
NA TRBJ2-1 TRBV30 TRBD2 TGTGCCTGGAGTCTAATCCCGGGGACTAGCGGGATTTATCCCAATGAGCAGTTCTTC CAWSLIPGTSGIYPNEQFF
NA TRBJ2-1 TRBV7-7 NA TGTGCCAGCAGCCCGGGGGGCGCTTCCTACAATGAGCAGTTCTTC CASSPGGASYNEQFF
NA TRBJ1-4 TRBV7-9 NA TGTGCCAGCAGCTTAGATGAAGCGGCTAATGAAAAACTGTTTTTT CASSLDEAANEKLFF
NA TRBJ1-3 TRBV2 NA TGTGCCAGCCGTCCTCGGTCGGCTGGGAGCTCTGGAAACACCATATATTTT CASRPRSAGSSGNTIYF
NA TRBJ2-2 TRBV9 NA TGTGCCAGCAGCGTAGAGGGGAGGGGGTCCGCTGGCGGGGAGCTGTTTTTT CASSVEGRGSAGGELFF
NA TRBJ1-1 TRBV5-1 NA TGCGCCAGCAGCTCGGACCCAGGGGTAGCTGAAGCTTTCTTT CASSSDPGVAEAFF
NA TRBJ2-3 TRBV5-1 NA TGCGCCAGCAGCTTGGTGGGATCCACAGATACGCAGTATTTT CASSLVGSTDTQYF
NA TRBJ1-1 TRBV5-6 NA TGTGCCAGCAGCTTGGCCGCGGGGGGGGCCGAAGCTTTCTTT CASSLAAGGAEAFF
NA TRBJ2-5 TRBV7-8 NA TGTGCCAGCAGCCTCTTACTCGAGACCCAGTACTTC CASSLLLETQYF
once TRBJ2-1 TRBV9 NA TGTGCCAGCAGCGTAGGCAGGGGTAAAGACTACAATGAGCAGTTCTTC CASSVGRGKDYNEQFF
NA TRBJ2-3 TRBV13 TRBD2 TGTGCCAGCAGCCTCTCCCGACTAGCATATACGCAGTATTTT CASSLSRLAYTQYF
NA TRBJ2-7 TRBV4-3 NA TGCGCCAGCAGCCAAGCCTCAACCTACCCATTCGAGCAGTACTTC CASSQASTYPFEQYF
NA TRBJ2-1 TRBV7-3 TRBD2 TGTGCCAGCAGCGCCCGGGGGACTAGCACCGTGAATGAGCAGTTCTTC CASSARGTSTVNEQFF
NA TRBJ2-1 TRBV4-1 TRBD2 TGCGCCAGCAGGTCTACAAGAGCGGGAGGAATCTACAATGAGCAGTTCTTC CASRSTRAGGIYNEQFF
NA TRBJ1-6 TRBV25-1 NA TGTGCCAGCAGTGATCAGCGTAATTCACCCCTCCACTTT CASSDQRNSPLHF
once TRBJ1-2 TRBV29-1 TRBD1 TGCAGCGTTGGTGGGAATTTGGGGACAGGGCCCTACACCTTC CSVGGNLGTGPYTF
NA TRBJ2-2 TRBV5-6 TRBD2 TGTGCCAGCAGGTTGATAGCGGGAGTTCCGGACACCGGGGAGCTGTTTTTT CASRLIAGVPDTGELFF
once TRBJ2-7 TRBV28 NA TGTGCCACCTCGGCGGTGGCCTACGAGCAGTACTTC CATSAVAYEQYF
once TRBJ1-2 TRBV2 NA TGTGCCAGCAGTGAAAACCAGGGCCAATATGGCTACACCTTC CASSENQGQYGYTF